These T cell receptor beta chains were read from a single sample in a study of blood T cell repertoires in COVID-19. Data came from immunoSEQ multiplex PCR; TCRdb stores just in-frame clones and leaves some out. This table has about 69,000 clones, about 90% appearing once. Sequencing was performed on peripheral blood. The receptors come from a man aged 45-65 years with acute or convalescent COVID-19. The CDR3 runs from the conserved cysteine through the conserved F or W. The D gene is left open where the match is weak. Not every row has a clone size; where given, it reads once, few, many or a size class.

clone_size d_call j_call v_call cdr3_nt cdr3_aa
- TRBD2 TRBJ2-1 TRBV7-6 TGTGCCAGCAGCTTAGATGGGGCGGGAGGGCCCGACAATGAGCAGTTCTTC CASSLDGAGGPDNEQFF
- - TRBJ1-1 TRBV11-2 TGTGCCAGCAGCTTAGCAGTATACACTGAAGCTTTCTTT CASSLAVYTEAFF
- TRBD1 TRBJ1-6 TRBV7-9 TGTGCCAGCAGCTTAAACCCAGGGGGAAATTCACCCCTCCACTTT CASSLNPGGNSPLHF
once TRBD1 TRBJ1-1 TRBV7-9 TGTGCCAGCAGGCCCGGGACAGGGGGCCCCGAAGCTTTCTTT CASRPGTGGPEAFF
- - TRBJ1-1 TRBV19 TGTGCCAGTAACAGGGAACGGAACACTGAAGCTTTCTTT CASNRERNTEAFF
- TRBD1 TRBJ1-2 TRBV4-1 TGCGCCAGCAGCCAAGTGTATAGGGGACAGGGTTCTGGCTACACCTTC CASSQVYRGQGSGYTF
- TRBD2 TRBJ2-1 TRBV27 TGTGCCAGCAGTTTATTTTCCCGGACTAGCGGGAGTTCCGACTACAATGAGCAGTTCTTC CASSLFSRTSGSSDYNEQFF
once - TRBJ1-5 TRBV12-5 TGTGCTAGTGGATCGACAGTCTCTACCCAGCCCCAGCATTTT CASGSTVSTQPQHF
- TRBD2 TRBJ2-7 TRBV9 TGTGCCAGCAGCGTAGGTAGCGGGAGGGCGTACGAGCAGTACTTC CASSVGSGRAYEQYF
- - TRBJ2-4 TRBV13 TGTGCCAACGTGAGGGGGGGAGTGGACAAAAACATTCAGTACTTC CANVRGGVDKNIQYF
- TRBD2 TRBJ2-1 TRBV24-1 TGTGCCACCAGTGGGGGCAGCGGGAGAATCGGCGGCCACAATGAGCAGTTCTTC CATSGGSGRIGGHNEQFF
- - TRBJ2-7 TRBV5-1 TGCGCCAGCAGCGAAAGACTTATTGTGCGGCGGAACCCCTACGAGCAGTACTTC CASSERLIVRRNPYEQYF
- - TRBJ2-5 TRBV15 TGTGCCACCAGCAGGTACTTCAGGGACCAAGAGACCCAGTACTTC CATSRYFRDQETQYF
- TRBD2 TRBJ2-1 TRBV19 TGTGCCAGTAGTTTCATGACTAGCGGGTACAATGAGCAGTTCTTC CASSFMTSGYNEQFF
- - TRBJ1-1 TRBV4-2 TGTGCCAGCAGCCAAGGCCCCCTTAGGTCAGGGCTTCCCTTCGAAGCTTTCTTT CASSQGPLRSGLPFEAFF
- - TRBJ2-7 TRBV30 TGTGCCTGGAGTGTACGGGTCGAGCAGTACTTC CAWSVRVEQYF
- - TRBJ2-7 TRBV28 TGTGCCAGCACTACTGGACTTTCCGGCTACGAGCAGTACTTC CASTTGLSGYEQYF
- - TRBJ1-5 TRBV6-2/TRBV6-3 TGTGCCAGCAGTTATGGTCGAGTGGGCCTATCTCAGCCCCAGCATTTT CASSYGRVGLSQPQHF
- TRBD1 TRBJ1-2 TRBV5-4 TGTGCCAGCAGCTTACGACAGGGTGGGAATGGCTACACCTTC CASSLRQGGNGYTF
- TRBD2 TRBJ2-1 TRBV29-1 TGCAGCGTCACCGGGACTAGCGGGAGGTATGAGCAGTTCTTC CSVTGTSGRYEQFF
- TRBD1 TRBJ2-2 TRBV5-1 TGCGCCAGCAGCTTGACAGGGGGTAACGCCGGGGAGCTGTTTTTT CASSLTGGNAGELFF
- TRBD2 TRBJ2-2 TRBV27 TGTGCCAGCAGTCCCTTTGCGGGAGTCACCGGGGAGCTGTTTTTT CASSPFAGVTGELFF
- TRBD2 TRBJ2-2 TRBV6-4 TGTGCCAGCAGTGAGGCTAGCGGGTTTTTGAACACCGGGGAGCTGTTTTTT CASSEASGFLNTGELFF
- TRBD2 TRBJ2-3 TRBV4-1 TGCGCCAGCAGCCGAGAACTAGCGGGATCGGATACGCAGTATTTT CASSRELAGSDTQYF
- - TRBJ2-6 TRBV9 TGTGCCAGCAGCGTAGGCGAAGACTCCCCTGGGGCCAACGTCCTGACTTTC CASSVGEDSPGANVLTF
- TRBD2 TRBJ2-3 TRBV5-1 TGCGCCAGCAGCCCAAGACTAGCGGGAGATACGCAGTATTTT CASSPRLAGDTQYF
- TRBD1 TRBJ2-7 TRBV6-2/TRBV6-3 TGTGCCAGCAGCGGACAGGGCTTCCTCTACGAGCAGTACTTC CASSGQGFLYEQYF
- TRBD2 TRBJ2-3 TRBV4-1 TGCGCCAGCAGCCAAGAGGGACTAGCGGGGGGTGGAGATACGCAGTATTTT CASSQEGLAGGGDTQYF
- TRBD1 TRBJ1-2 TRBV2 TGTGCCAGCAGTGCCGGGACAGGGGGCGAGTATGGCTACACCTTC CASSAGTGGEYGYTF
once - TRBJ1-1 TRBV7-9 TGTGCCAGCAGCTTCGGGACAATGAACACTGAAGCTTTCTTT CASSFGTMNTEAFF
- - TRBJ1-1 TRBV18 TGTGCCAGCTCCGGGGGACGGATTGGGACTGAAGCTTTCTTT CASSGGRIGTEAFF
- - TRBJ1-4 TRBV7-9 TGTGCCAGCAGCTTAGGCAGGGTGGAGGAAAAACTGTTTTTT CASSLGRVEEKLFF
- - TRBJ1-1 TRBV5-6 TGTGCCAGCAGCTTGGGAGGGAACACTGAAGCTTTCTTT CASSLGGNTEAFF
few TRBD2 TRBJ2-1 TRBV19 TGTGCCAGTAGTGCGCTCAGGGGGACTAGCCGAAACAATGAGCAGTTCTTC CASSALRGTSRNNEQFF
- TRBD2 TRBJ2-5 TRBV6-4 TGTGCCAGCAGTGAAAAAGGGAGGGGTACGGAGACCCAGTACTTC CASSEKGRGTETQYF
once TRBD1 TRBJ1-2 TRBV7-2 TGTGCCAGCAGCCCAGAGACAGGGGGCTACGGTGGCTACACCTTC CASSPETGGYGGYTF
- - TRBJ1-6 TRBV5-1 TGCGCCAGCAGCTCAAACGGTGAGGCCCTCCACTTT CASSSNGEALHF
- - TRBJ2-1 TRBV5-1 TGCGCCAGCAGCCGCGGAGGGGCGGTCTCCAATGAGCAGTTCTTC CASSRGGAVSNEQFF
- - TRBJ2-5 TRBV9 TGTGCCAGCAGCGTAGGGCCGCAAGAGACCCAGTACTTC CASSVGPQETQYF
- - TRBJ1-1 TRBV7-9 TGTGCCAGCACTGGGGCAGCAGCCAACACTGAAGCTTTCTTT CASTGAAANTEAFF
- - TRBJ1-5 TRBV6-1 TGTGCCAGCAGTGATATGAGCAATTCGGCGGGCAATCAGCCCCAGCATTTT CASSDMSNSAGNQPQHF
- TRBD1 TRBJ1-6 TRBV7-2 TGTGCCAGCAGCCGGGGACAGCATAATTCACCCCTCCACTTT CASSRGQHNSPLHF
- TRBD2 TRBJ2-7 TRBV4-3 TGCGCCAGCAGCCAAGATGGGACTAGCGGCTACGAGCAGTACTTC CASSQDGTSGYEQYF
- - TRBJ1-2 TRBV10-3 TGTGCCATCAGTGAAAATACGGGGGGTAACTATGGCTACACCTTC CAISENTGGNYGYTF
once - TRBJ2-3 TRBV20-1 TGCAGTGCTACTCCAGATACGCAGTATTTT CSATPDTQYF
- TRBD2 TRBJ2-1 TRBV5-1 TGCGCCAGCAGCTTGGAGACTAGCGGGTACAATGAGCAGTTCTTC CASSLETSGYNEQFF
once TRBD1 TRBJ2-5 TRBV5-5 TGTGCCAGCAGCTTCACAGGGGGCGGAGGGACCCAGTACTTC CASSFTGGGGTQYF
- - TRBJ2-5 TRBV2 TGTGCCAGCAGCCGGGAGCACGGGGAGACCCAGTACTTC CASSREHGETQYF
- TRBD1 TRBJ1-5 TRBV28 TGTGCCAGCAAGCCGGGACAGGTCAATCAGCCCCAGCATTTT CASKPGQVNQPQHF